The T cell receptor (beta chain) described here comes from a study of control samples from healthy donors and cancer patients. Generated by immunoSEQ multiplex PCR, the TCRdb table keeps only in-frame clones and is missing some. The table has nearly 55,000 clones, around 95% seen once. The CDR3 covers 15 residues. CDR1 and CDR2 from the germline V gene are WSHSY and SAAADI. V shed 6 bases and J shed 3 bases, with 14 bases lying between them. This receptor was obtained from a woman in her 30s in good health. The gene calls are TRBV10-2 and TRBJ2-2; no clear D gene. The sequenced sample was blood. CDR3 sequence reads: CASSFSARDTGELFF. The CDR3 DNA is TGCGCCAGCAGCTTCTCCGCCCGAGACACCGGGGAGCTGTTTTTT.